Below, 7 T cell receptor beta chains from the same sample are listed, as sequenced in a study of graft-versus-host responses after intestinal transplantation. Assay: immunoSEQ multiplex PCR; the TCRdb copy retains only in-frame clones and omits some. Here the sample spans 37,000 or so clones, about 90% being singletons. Graft tissue processing released intraepithelial and lamina propria lymphocytes. The sequencing used ileum tissue, collected roughly 200 days after intestinal transplant. These receptor sequences come from a human patient who received an intestinal transplant, so some T cells may come from the graft donor.

The V gene is TRBV28, the J gene TRBJ2-7, with 7 bases identical to TRBD1. J was trimmed by 1 base and V by 1 base; bases with no gene match: 10. Looked up from germline, CDR1 is MDHEN and CDR2 is SYDVKM. The CDR3 is 17 amino acids. CDR3 sequence reads: CASSLLVVPGQSYEQYF. The CDR3 coding sequence is TGTGCCAGCAGTTTATTAGTAGTCCCGGGACAGTCCTACGAGCAGTACTTC.

Worth noting for this clone: One junction end disagrees with the germline gene, perhaps due to a read error. V is TRBV2 and J is TRBJ1-5, with D perhaps matching TRBD1 (5 bases). Germline V gene lookup returns CDR1 SNHLY and CDR2 FYNNEI. The CDR3 has 15 residues. CDR3 in DNA: TGTGCCAGCAGTGAAACGTCCCGGGACCCCACCGGCCCTATTTTT. Residues: CASSETSRDPTGPIF.

V and J are TRBV28 and TRBJ2-5; maybe TRBD2 (7 bases). Germline V gene lookup returns CDR1 MDHEN and CDR2 SYDVKM. The CDR3 runs 13 residues. The ends were cut back, 5 bases at V and 4 bases at J, with 11 bases in the middle. CDR3 loop: CASSGGGLETQYF. The DNA of the CDR3 is TGTGCCAGCAGTGGGGGGGGCCTAGAGACCCAGTACTTC.

This clone was detected only once. The V call is TRBV5-1, the J call TRBJ2-7; perhaps TRBD2 as D (6 bases). The CDR3 contains 15 residues. Trimming left V 1 base short and J 4 bases short, with 15 bases between. Germline CDR1 and CDR2: SGHRS and YFSETQ. The CDR3 loop is CASSLLAGIVYEQYF. The CDR3 nucleotides read TGCGCCAGCAGCTTGTTGGCGGGAATAGTGTACGAGCAGTACTTC. Filled out from reference TRBV5-1 and TRBJ2-7, the complete variable domain reads KAGVTQTPRYLIKTRGQQVTLSCSPISGHRSVSWYQQTPGQGLQFLFEYFSETQRNKGNFPGRFSGRQFSNSRSEMNVSTLELGDSALYLCASSLLAGIVYEQYFGPGTRLTVT.

The V call is TRBV19, the J call TRBJ2-7; D is perhaps TRBD2 (5 bases). CDR3 length: 14 residues. Germline V CDR1 and CDR2: LNHDA, SQIVND (reference sequence). Deletions cut 1 base from V and 5 bases from J, with 12 bases between. This chain's CDR3 is CASSIGAGTNEQYF. The CDR3 DNA reads TGTGCCAGTAGTATAGGTGCGGGTACTAACGAGCAGTACTTC.

This clone was recorded a few times. The chain recombines TRBV10-2 with TRBJ2-1; possible D gene TRBD2, 5 bases. V was pared by 1 base and J by 8 bases, with 9 bases between. From germline, CDR1 is WSHSY and CDR2 SAAADI. CDR3 size: 13 residues. As DNA, the CDR3 is TGCGCCAGCAGTGAGTGGGCGAGGGATGAGCAGTTCTTC. Protein sequence: CASSEWARDEQFF.

The genes are TRBV4-1 and TRBJ2-1; 8 bases align to TRBD2. In germline, CDR1 is MGHRA, CDR2 YSYEKL. The CDR3 runs 17 residues. The trim removed 0 bases at V and 2 bases at J, leaving 6 bases unmatched. CDR3 sequence reads: CASSQDGREVTYNEQFF. The CDR3 region has the DNA TGCGCCAGCAGCCAAGATGGGCGGGAGGTAACCTACAATGAGCAGTTCTTC.